This T cell receptor (beta chain) appears in the sequencing data of a study of T cells in Graves' hyperthyroidism and ophthalmopathy. There are a few counts of this clonotype. The antigen remains unidentified. The investigators amplified TCR beta CDR3 regions from RNA transcripts. HTBI primers drove first-round RT-PCR of the TCR CDR3. MiXCR, run by TCRdb on the multiplex PCR reads, gives a single entry per CDR3 protein. The table lists fewer than 550,000 distinct CDR3 sequences, about a sixth of them singletons. General study points: Also found in blood were most expanded thyroid clonotypes above 0.001. From stable hyperthyroidism, ophthalmopathy was separated by a 13 V-J model.

Germline V lookup: CDR1 SGHVS, CDR2 FQNEAQ. This CDR3 spans 16 amino acids. Trimming stripped 1 base from V and 0 bases from J, with 10 bases between. The receptor was isolated from a young woman with Graves' hyperthyroidism. Sequenced input: blood. The chain combines TRBV7-8 with TRBJ1-3; possible D gene TRBD1, 5 bases. The CDR3 nucleotides are TGTGCCAGCAGCTTAGTTATGGGGGGCTCTGGAAACACCATATATTTT. Its protein product is CASSLVMGGSGNTIYF.